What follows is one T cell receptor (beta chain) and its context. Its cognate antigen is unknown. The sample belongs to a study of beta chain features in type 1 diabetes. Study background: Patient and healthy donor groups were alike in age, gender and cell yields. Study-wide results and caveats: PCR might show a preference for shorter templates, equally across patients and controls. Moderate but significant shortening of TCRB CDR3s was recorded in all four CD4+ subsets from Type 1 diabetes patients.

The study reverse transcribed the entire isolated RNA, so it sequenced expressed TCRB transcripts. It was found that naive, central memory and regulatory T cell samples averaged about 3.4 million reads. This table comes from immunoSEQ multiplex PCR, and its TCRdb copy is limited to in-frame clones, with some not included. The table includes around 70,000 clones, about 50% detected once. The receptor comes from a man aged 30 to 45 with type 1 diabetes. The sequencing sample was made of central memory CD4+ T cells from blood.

CDR3: CASSVDGGFGYTF. The CDR3 bases are TGTGCCAGCAGCGTAGACGGGGGGTTTGGCTACACCTTC. This chain uses TRBV9 with TRBJ1-2; possible D gene TRBD1, 5 bases. The CDR3 is 13 residues long. V lost 0 bases and J lost 7, with 10 bases in between. Germline V gene data show CDR1 as SGDLS and CDR2 as YYNGEE.